The 21 T cell receptor beta chains below were found in one sample sequenced in a study of blood T cell repertoires in COVID-19. Method: immunoSEQ multiplex PCR; TCRdb's copy keeps in-frame clones and lacks some. The table lists 250,000 to 350,000 clones, around 89% of them singletons. The sequencing input was peripheral blood. These receptors all come from a woman between 55 and 75 years old with acute or convalescent COVID-19.

In regard to this clone: The same CDR3 arises from other DNA sequences in this sample as well. J is TRBJ1-5 and V is TRBV9, with 9 positions matching TRBD1. Germline CDR1 reads SGDLS; CDR2 reads YYNGEE. The CDR3 covers 14 residues. The V and J ends lost 4 bases and 5 bases, in that order; junction bases with no gene match: 4. The DNA of the CDR3 is TGTGCCAGCAGCCCAAGGACAGGGGATCAGCCCCAGCATTTT. Amino acid sequence: CASSPRTGDQPQHF.

This chain joins TRBV14 and TRBJ2-1; the D gene is possibly TRBD1 (5 bases). This CDR3 region has 13 residues. The V end was cut by 0 bases, the J end by 9 bases, with 9 bases between. Germline V CDR1 and CDR2: SGHDN, FVKESK. CDR3 in amino acids: CASSQDVRGEQFF. The CDR3 DNA sequence: TGTGCCAGCAGCCAAGATGTTAGGGGTGAGCAGTTCTTC.

This rearrangement joins TRBV24-1 to TRBJ1-2, with D tentatively TRBD1 (6 bases). V dropped 4 bases and J dropped 8 bases, with 13 bases sitting between them. The CDR3 length is 13 residues. CDR1 and CDR2 (germline): KGHDR, SFDVKD. The CDR3 DNA sequence: TGTGCCACCAGTGACCCAGGGGCGGCCGGCTACACCTTC. This encodes CATSDPGAAGYTF.

The V and J genes are TRBV7-2 and TRBJ1-1; 7 nucleotides align to TRBD1. Per germline, CDR1 SGHTA and CDR2 FQGNSA. V lost 5 bases and J lost 0; bases outside the gene matches: 9. This CDR3 is 16 amino acids long. Here the CDR3 DNA reads TGTGCCAGCAGCCCCGGATTAGGGGGCATGAACACTGAAGCTTTCTTT. Translation: CASSPGLGGMNTEAFF. The whole variable domain, filled in from reference TRBV7-2 and TRBJ1-1, reads GAGVSQSPSNKVTEKGKDVELRCDPISGHTALYWYRQSLGQGLEFLIYFQGNSAPDKSGLPSDRFSAERTGGSVSTLTIQRTQQEDSAVYLCASSPGLGGMNTEAFFGQGTRLTVV.

The chain couples TRBV6-5 to TRBJ2-3; D is perhaps TRBD1 (5 bases). Germline V gene data show CDR1 as MNHEY and CDR2 as SVGAGI. The ends were cut back, 3 bases at V and 4 bases at J, with 14 bases in the middle. The CDR3 is 15 amino acids. The DNA for the CDR3 is TGTGCCAGCAGTTATGGGGCAGGGCTCGCAGATACGCAGTATTTT. Protein product: CASSYGAGLADTQYF.

Only a few counts were recorded for this clone. The V gene is TRBV27, the J gene TRBJ2-3; no reliable D call. The germline V gene encodes CDR1 MNHEY and CDR2 SMNVEV (reference sequence). The CDR3 has 12 amino acids. With 4 bases removed from V and 2 bases from J, the gap between germline ends came to 4 bases. The CDR3 sequence: CASSSHTDTQYF. The CDR3 DNA is TGTGCCAGCAGTTCCCACACAGATACGCAGTATTTT.

The genes are TRBV30 and TRBJ1-6, with 8 bases aligning to TRBD1. CDR3 length: 13 residues. Germline CDR1 reads GTSNPN; CDR2 reads SVGIG (reference sequence). J was trimmed by 9 bases and V by 3 bases; bases with no gene match: 4. The CDR3 is CAWSGQGGSPLHF. As DNA, the CDR3 is TGTGCCTGGAGCGGACAGGGAGGTTCACCCCTCCACTTT.

The chain uses TRBV4-3 and TRBJ2-3; TRBD1 matches at 8 bases. Germline V CDR1 and CDR2: LGHNA, YSLEER. V gave up 0 bases and J gave up 3 bases; unmatched junction bases: 2. The CDR3 extends over 15 amino acids. CDR3 protein: CASSQEDRGTDTQYF. The CDR3 nucleotides are TGCGCCAGCAGCCAAGAAGACAGGGGTACAGATACGCAGTATTTT.

The gene calls are TRBV18 and TRBJ2-3, with TRBD2 identical over 8 bases. This CDR3 region has 16 residues. With 5 bases clipped from V and 1 base from J, the junction kept 8 bases outside the gene matches. Germline CDR1 and CDR2: KGHSH and LQKENI. The CDR3 loop is CASSSGRGGRTDTQYF. Written as DNA, the CDR3 is TGTGCCAGCTCATCCGGGAGGGGGGGCCGCACAGATACGCAGTATTTT.

The gene calls are TRBV29-1 and TRBJ2-7; 13 bases line up with TRBD2. Germline CDR1 and CDR2: SQVTM and ANQGSEA. The length of the CDR3 is 15 residues. The ends lost 1 base at V and 4 bases at J; junction bases unmatched: 4. This CDR3 is CSVEAPLAGGYEQYF. In DNA, the CDR3 is TGCAGCGTTGAAGCCCCACTAGCGGGAGGGTACGAGCAGTACTTC.

This sequence joins TRBV5-1 and TRBJ2-6, with 7 bases fitting TRBD1. Germline CDR1 reads SGHRS; CDR2 reads YFSETQ. V dropped 6 bases and J dropped 4; count of bases not matched to a gene: 4. The CDR3 consists of 14 residues. This chain's CDR3 is CASNTGAGANVLTF. Here the CDR3 DNA reads TGCGCCAGCAACACAGGGGCAGGGGCCAACGTCCTGACTTTC. The variable domain in full, with the rest retrieved from reference TRBV5-1 and TRBJ2-6, is KAGVTQTPRYLIKTRGQQVTLSCSPISGHRSVSWYQQTPGQGLQFLFEYFSETQRNKGNFPGRFSGRQFSNSRSEMNVSTLELGDSALYLCASNTGAGANVLTFGAGSRLTVL.

The CDR3 nucleotides are TGTGCCAGCAGCTCTCTAGCGGGACTAGATCAGTTCTTC. Translating gives CASSSLAGLDQFF. The chain links TRBV3-1 (or the pseudogene TRBV3-2) to TRBJ2-1, with 9 bases lining up with TRBD2. There are 13 residues in the CDR3. Trimming removed 5 bases from V and 13 bases from J; junction bases left unmatched: 9. CDR1 and CDR2 from the germline V gene are LGHDT and YNNKEL (reference sequence).

A single count supports this clone. The chain couples TRBV30 to TRBJ1-6; perhaps TRBD1 as D (5 bases). The germline gives CDR1 GTSNPN, CDR2 SVGIG (reference sequence). CDR3 length: 13 amino acids. Between the trimmed V and J ends, which lost 7 bases and 1 base, there was a span of 8 bases. CDR3 sequence: CASQGSYNSPLHF. The CDR3 DNA is TGTGCCTCCCAGGGATCCTATAATTCACCCCTCCACTTT. Complete variable domain (other parts from reference TRBV30 and TRBJ1-6): SQTIHQWPATLVQPVGSPLSLECTVEGTSNPNLYWYRQAAGRGLQLLFYSVGIGQISSEVPQNLSASRPQDRQFILSSKKLLLSDSGFYLCASQGSYNSPLHFGNGTRLTVT.

As DNA, the CDR3 is TGTGCCAGCAGCCTGGGAGGGTATCAGCCCCAGCATTTT. The encoded protein is CASSLGGYQPQHF. The V call is TRBV7-2, the J call TRBJ1-5, with D uncertain. The CDR3 consists of 13 residues. The V gene lost 5 bases and the J gene lost 5 bases, with 10 bases spanning the gap. Germline lookup yields CDR1 SGHTA and CDR2 FQGNSA. The complete variable domain, with remaining parts taken from reference TRBV7-2 and TRBJ1-5, reads GAGVSQSPSNKVTEKGKDVELRCDPISGHTALYWYRQSLGQGLEFLIYFQGNSAPDKSGLPSDRFSAERTGGSVSTLTIQRTQQEDSAVYLCASSLGGYQPQHFGDGTRLSIL.

In this sample, this clone turned up a few times. V usage is TRBV25-1 and J usage is TRBJ1-6, with D possibly TRBD1 on 5 matching bases. CDR3 size: 15 residues. CDR1 is MGHDK, CDR2 SYGVNS, per germline. V was shortened by 3 bases and J by 3 bases, with 9 bases between the two germline ends. The CDR3 here is CASSDSGFYNSPLHF. The CDR3 nucleotides read TGTGCCAGCAGTGACTCAGGGTTCTATAATTCACCCCTCCACTTT.

The CDR3 sequence is CASSQDQGGRQHF. The CDR3 DNA reads TGCGCCAGCAGCCAAGATCAAGGGGGCCGTCAGCATTTT. The chain links TRBV4-3 to TRBJ1-5; 7 bases match TRBD1. CDR3 length equals 13 residues. V trimming: 0 bases; J trimming: 13 bases; junction bases outside the gene matches: 6. The germline V gene encodes CDR1 LGHNA and CDR2 YSLEER.

The rearrangement links TRBV9 to TRBJ2-1; no clear D gene. V shed 1 base and J shed 8 bases, with 4 bases lying between them. The CDR3 covers 11 residues. The germline V gene has CDR1 SGDLS and CDR2 YYNGEE. The CDR3 spells CASSVSDEQFF. Here the CDR3 DNA reads TGTGCCAGCAGCGTATCGGATGAGCAGTTCTTC.

The CDR3 nucleotides read TGTGCCAGCAGCCAAGAGTACAGAATGAACACTGAAGCTTTCTTT. Amino acid sequence: CASSQEYRMNTEAFF. The V and J genes are TRBV4-2 and TRBJ1-1; D gene unclear. V lost 0 bases to trimming and J lost 0 bases, with 8 bases between them. CDR1 LGHNA and CDR2 YNFKEQ come from the germline V gene. The CDR3 contains 15 residues.

The chain uses TRBV2 and TRBJ1-6, with D hard to call. This CDR3 comprises 14 residues. The V gene lost 7 bases and the J gene lost 6 bases, with 13 bases spanning the gap. From germline, CDR1 is SNHLY and CDR2 FYNNEI. In DNA form, the CDR3 reads TGTGCCAGCACCCCAGGCAGGTTTAATTCACCCCTCCACTTT. It is translated as CASTPGRFNSPLHF.

The chain combines TRBV30 with TRBJ2-3; a possible D gene is TRBD1 (5 bases). Trimming took 4 bases from V and 10 from J, leaving 18 bases between them. In germline, CDR1 is GTSNPN, CDR2 SVGIG (reference sequence). The CDR3 length is 13 residues. As DNA, the CDR3 is TGTGCCTGGACCTCTCTCTTAGGGGCATCGCAGTATTTT. Translating it yields CAWTSLLGASQYF.

The sample holds one count of this clone. V gene TRBV9 combines with J gene TRBJ2-1, with D possibly being TRBD2 (5 bases). V gave up 0 bases and J gave up 10 bases, with 11 bases separating them. The CDR3 sequence is 13 residues long. The germline V gene has CDR1 SGDLS and CDR2 YYNGEE. CDR3: CASSVGKRNEQFF. The CDR3 DNA sequence: TGTGCCAGCAGCGTAGGTAAGCGGAACGAGCAGTTCTTC.